This TCR beta chain is drawn from a study of cytomegalovirus exposure and HLA in healthy donors (dated by TCRdb to the late 2010s). Turning to the overall study: An earlier analysis of some 600 of the donors reported 276 Gb of sequence data and 95 million to 140 million unique TCR beta sequences obtained from around 170 million T cells. The study profiled the T cell repertoires of about 640 subjects by immunosequencing and related them to cytomegalovirus serostatus. Donor age, sex, ethnicity and CMV serostatus were compiled alongside the repertoire data. On average, approximately 250,000 unique TCR beta nucleotide sequences were sequenced per donor among some 430 genotyped donors of the cohort, with roughly a sixth of those sequences being non-productive. A separate validation cohort of more than 100 different subjects was used in addition to the approximately 610-subject first cohort. Every repertoire in the discovery cohort had been generated on one and the same sequencing platform. Roughly 300 gigabases of sequencing data and approximately 85 million unique TCR sequences were included in an early release covering under 650 HLA-typed donors. Among the roughly 400 genotyped donors, approximately 77% belonged to the genetic ancestry cluster associated with self-reported Caucasian donors. Typing coverage varied by locus: 629-630 donors for A, B, C, DRB1 and DQB1; under 550 for DQA1; more than 600 for DPA1; around 490 for DPB1. To predict cytomegalovirus infection status, the study brought together high-throughput TCR immunosequencing, statistical association of individual TCRs with disease status, and machine learning. Rather than using new phenotypic data, the later analysis identified candidate immune exposures from TCR beta sequences and from how often those sequences occurred across donors. About five DR-DQ haplotypes were treated as single units for association and clustering because of strong linkage in the cohort. An earlier analysis of 587 of the donors applied high-throughput TCR beta sequencing to assess whether each TCR beta V gene segment acted as functional or pseudogenic. The study aimed to test whether signatures of past pathogen exposure could be identified by cataloging public T cell receptors. To study patterns of TCR occurrence, a later analysis re-analyzed previously published TCR beta repertoires from 650 to 750 donors and added high-resolution HLA genotyping. In a later genetic analysis, genome-wide SNP genotypes for 398 of the 666 donors were used, and that subset was treated as a discovery cohort. Both class I and class II loci were covered by HLA typing, at four-digit resolution. Beyond this particular receptor, the publication reports: The study listed 150 to 200 TCR beta chains as associated with cytomegalovirus. A later analysis found that TCR association rates varied across HLA loci, with DRB1 alleles showing the most associated TCRs and HLA-C alleles the fewest. In an earlier analysis of fewer than 750 of the donors, most TCR beta V segments were observed in productive rearrangements about 90% or about 30% of the time, broadly matching IMGT annotations. At a false discovery rate of 0.05, a later analysis linked approximately 18,000 TCR beta sequences to specific HLA alleles. CMV serostatus was the only immune exposure information available for the cohort. An association between a missense DCLRE1C variant and V-gene and J-gene trimming of TCR beta chains was found in a later genetic analysis and replicated in an independent cohort. Strong co-occurrence of HLA alleles, especially DR and DQ, made assigning TCR associations to individual alleles difficult. Several of the top co-occurrence clusters appeared to be linked to parvovirus B19, influenza, CMV and Epstein-Barr virus, according to a later analysis. Because HLA typing was missing for some donors at each locus, association tests included only the typed subset. This cohort had only TCR beta chains sequenced, and the lack of alpha or paired-chain data limited which features could be detected. The classifier was reported to diagnose cytomegalovirus status with high specificity and sensitivity in both the original cohort and the validation cohort. Most TCR sequences were seen in very few donors, while some public TCRs were found in many individuals. Because counts were too low, approximately 15 rarely observed V segments, including chromosome 9 orphons, were excluded from the earlier analysis of a few hundred of the donors. Compared with equally common non-associated chains, HLA-associated TCR beta chains in a later analysis were more clonally expanded and had lower generation probabilities. According to the authors, the approach could potentially be generalized to other disease states and immunological phenotypes. Correlated functional status among segregating V segments might be attributable to linkage disequilibrium, but an unknown experimental factor could not be ruled out. The presence/absence analyses assumed that sequencing depth was roughly uniform across donors, and that assumption may not be true. A further reported finding was that TCR beta sequences accurately predicted the HLA-A and HLA-B alleles for most subjects in the first cohort. Compared with the roughly 710-donor mean, donors in an Asian-associated ancestry cluster had fewer N-insertions in productive TCRs, according to a later genetic analysis. In vitro tests confirmed that a few of the cytomegalovirus-associated TCR beta chains recognize cytomegalovirus antigens. A later analysis found that most CMV-associated TCR beta chains appeared HLA-restricted, with HLA associations seemingly driven largely by CMV exposure. The sequencing pipeline was judged likely to have produced a cluster of highly shared sequence variants as a technical artifact.

As for this clone: Its antigen specificity is not known. One base away there is no much larger clone; base qualities are not given.

Library method: the immunoSEQ multiplex PCR assay. For the multiplex PCR, a mixture combining 60 forward primers for TCR Vbeta segments and 13 reverse primers for TCR Jbeta segments was used. A multiplex PCR assay on genomic DNA amplified the CDR3 region of rearranged TCR beta genes. Amplified TCR beta libraries were sequenced as 87-base-pair reads on the Illumina HiSeq System. The published analysis was carried out like this. Across the 600 to 700 repertoires, a later analysis counted 60 million to 90 million unique TCR beta chains, approximately 10 million of which were shared by at least two donors. Raw reads were error-corrected and collapsed into unique sequences with a nearest-neighbor algorithm that merged closely related sequences to remove PCR and sequencing errors. To assign V, D and J gene segments, CDR3 sequences were aligned to IMGT reference sequences. For a sequence to be retained, a match of at least six nucleotides was required to both a V gene segment and a J gene segment. A rearrangement was called productive if the CDR3 had no stop codons and remained in frame with V and J, and every other rearrangement was called non-productive. CDR3 was defined by IMGT convention, running from the second conserved V-encoded cysteine to the conserved J-encoded phenylalanine. The earlier analysis of about 590 of the donors excluded sequences that lacked an unambiguous match to a single V gene segment. In an earlier analysis of some 590 of the donors, V segments were called functional above 56.7% productive rearrangements and were called segregating when the between-donor standard deviation exceeded 5%. A statistical classification framework was built for diagnosing cytomegalovirus status from the catalog of TCR beta chain sequences. A later analysis assigned V and J genes by comparing TCR nucleotide sequences with IMGT/GENE-DB human TR gene sequences. The TCRdist pipeline was used in a later analysis to assign CDR3 sequences and most-parsimonious VDJ recombination scenarios. A later analysis defined each TCR beta chain by its CDR3 amino acid sequence plus V-gene family, and excluded reads lacking a unique V-gene family. In a later analysis, nearly 600 highly shared, low-generation-probability nucleotide sequences were removed to address suspected cross-contamination and a sequencing artifact. In a later analysis, a clonal expansion index was calculated for each public chain from normalized within-repertoire ranks of inferred template counts. In a later analysis, generation probabilities were computed using a VDJ recombination model fitted to out-of-frame rearrangements, and the results were checked against IGoR. In a later analysis, hypergeometric tests were used to score TCR-TCR, TCR-HLA and TCR-CMV co-occurrence, with a repertoire-size bias correction applied to TCR pairs. To estimate false discovery rates, a later analysis permuted the HLA or CMV assignments 20 times. In a later analysis, co-occurring TCRs were grouped with DBSCAN, and TCRdist sequence similarity was added when clustering was performed within HLA-allele-positive subsets. For co-occurrence clustering, repertoires with fewer than 30,000 or more than 120,000 public chains were excluded, along with a handful of repertoires with anomalous nucleotide sharing. TCRdb limited this immuneACCESS table to in-frame rearrangements with V and J called. A share of clones is missing; checked studies link under half to unresolved V genes, and the rest is unexplained. V and J calls and clone size come straight from that table; D and trimming were deduced from the DNA. The sample yields 100,000 to 140,000 clones; 70% to 80% were counted once. The top ten clonotypes cover approximately 2% of the sample.

The cohort was made up of 666 healthy bone marrow donors. Cohort members were all nominally healthy when sampled, although unrecorded immune exposures were likely present. The donor tested CMV seronegative and was one of the 352 seronegative cohort members. Each donor provided a peripheral blood sample, and peripheral blood mononuclear cells were used for TCR beta sequencing. The Qiagen DNeasy Blood Extraction Kit was used to extract genomic DNA from the blood cell samples. The receptor comes from a man aged 18-30 years in good health and CMV-seronegative. The sequencing input was PBMCs.

The DNA sequence reads TGTGCCAGCAGTTCCGGGACAGCGACAGATACGCAGTATTTT. This codes for CASSSGTATDTQYF. Recombination connected TRBV6-5 to TRBJ2-3, and 7 junctional nucleotides match TRBD1. After removal of 4 bases from V and 3 bases from J, the junction retains 4 bases not matched to a gene. Based on the germline V gene, the CDR1 and CDR2 sequences are MNHEY and SVGAGI. The CDR3 measures 14 amino acids from cysteine to phenylalanine. Of the read, only the CDR3 DNA is kept; its 42 bases are in frame from base 1.